These 18 T cell receptor beta chains originate from one sample sequenced in a study of graft-versus-host responses after intestinal transplantation. Assay used: immunoSEQ multiplex PCR; TCRdb lists only in-frame clones, some missing. The sample has just over 85,000 clones; 85% to 95% are singletons. No antigen has been assigned to these receptors. The specimen was unstimulated CD8+ T cells sorted from spleen or lymph node cells, collected before transplant. These receptors all stem from a human donor who was the organ donor for an intestinal transplant.

This chain joins TRBV4-3 and TRBJ2-7; 10 nucleotides agree with TRBD1. Per germline, CDR1 LGHNA and CDR2 YSLEER. Trimming at V came to 4 bases and at J to 5 bases, leaving 11 bases not matched to a gene. The CDR3 covers 16 residues. CDR3 loop: CASSRSGTGVSDEQYF. In nucleotides, the CDR3 is TGCGCCAGCAGCCGCTCCGGGACAGGGGTTAGCGACGAGCAGTACTTC.

This sequence joins TRBV27 and TRBJ2-5, with 7 bases lining up with TRBD2. TRBJ2-7 explains the end of the DNA better; the J call may be wrong. This CDR3 contains 15 residues. Looked up from germline, CDR1 is MNHEY and CDR2 is SMNVEV (reference sequence). The CDR3 reads CASFGGAGSSYEQYF. DNA for the CDR3: TGTGCCAGCTTTGGCGGAGCGGGGAGCTCCTACGAGCAGTACTTC.

The chain carries TRBV27 and TRBJ2-5; TRBD1 aligns across 7 bases. Gene TRBJ2-7 matches the end of the DNA better, so the J call may be wrong. Germline CDR1 is MNHEY and CDR2 is SMNVEV (reference sequence). CDR3 size: 13 residues. In DNA, the CDR3 is TGTGCCAGCAGTTCAGACAGGGACCACGAGCAGTACTTC. Its translation: CASSSDRDHEQYF.

This chain joins TRBV6-6 and TRBJ2-3, with D possibly matching TRBD1 (6 bases). CDR1 MNHNY and CDR2 SVGAGI come from the germline V gene (reference sequence). Deletions cut 0 bases from V and 3 bases from J, with 10 bases between. The CDR3 is 15 residues long. DNA for the CDR3: TGTGCCAGCAGTTACTCGTGGACAGCGACAGATACGCAGTATTTT. Translating it yields CASSYSWTATDTQYF.

The chain carries TRBV27 and TRBJ1-1, with 7 bases identical to TRBD1. Germline V lookup: CDR1 MNHEY, CDR2 SMNVEV (reference sequence). CDR3 size: 12 residues. With 6 bases clipped from V and 4 bases from J, the junction kept 2 bases outside the gene matches. For the CDR3, the DNA is TGTGCCAGCAGGACAGGGCTCACTGAAGCTTTCTTT. Translation: CASRTGLTEAFF.

The chain recombines TRBV5-1 with TRBJ2-7; 9 nucleotides agree with TRBD1. This CDR3 region has 14 residues. V shed 2 bases and J 5 bases; nucleotides not matched to a gene: 5. Germline V gives CDR1 SGHRS, CDR2 YFSETQ. CDR3 region: CASSFRTGAHEQYF. DNA for the CDR3: TGCGCCAGCAGCTTCAGGACAGGGGCCCACGAGCAGTACTTC.

This chain joins TRBV5-4 and TRBJ2-3; the D gene is possibly TRBD2 (6 bases). Germline V gene sequence: CDR1 SGHNT, CDR2 YYREEE (reference sequence). The CDR3 runs 13 residues. Trimming shortened V by 6 bases and J by 5 bases, and 13 bases separated the two germline ends. CDR3 sequence: CASNAGREDTQYF. CDR3 DNA: TGTGCCAGCAATGCGGGGCGGGAAGATACGCAGTATTTT.

CDR3 sequence (DNA): TGTGCCTGGAGTGTACTCTCTAGCAATGAGCAGTTCTTC. Protein product: CAWSVLSSNEQFF. The rearrangement uses TRBV30 and TRBJ2-1; D is ambiguous. This CDR3 is 13 amino acids long. The V end was cut by 0 bases, the J end by 6 bases, with 9 bases between. The germline gives CDR1 GTSNPN, CDR2 SVGIG (reference sequence).

This chain uses TRBV6-6 with TRBJ1-2, with 8 bases that match TRBD1. Germline CDR1 is MNHNY and CDR2 is SVGAGI (reference sequence). CDR3 length: 15 amino acids. Trimming at V came to 5 bases and at J to 1 base, leaving 6 bases not matched to a gene. The CDR3 bases are TGTGCCAGCAGTCGACAGGGGACCGTTAACTATGGCTACACCTTC. This gives the protein CASSRQGTVNYGYTF.

The J gene is TRBJ2-1, the V gene TRBV7-2; TRBD2 might be the D (6 bases). The length of the CDR3 is 16 residues. Trimming removed 5 bases from V and 8 bases from J, with 22 bases in between. Germline V gene data show CDR1 as SGHTA and CDR2 as FQGNSA. The CDR3 DNA follows: TGTGCCAGCAGCGCTATCCGTGGTAGCGGCGGGCATGAGCAGTTCTTC. Its protein product is CASSAIRGSGGHEQFF. Full variable domain (rest looked up from reference TRBV7-2 and TRBJ2-1): GAGVSQSPSNKVTEKGKDVELRCDPISGHTALYWYRQSLGQGLEFLIYFQGNSAPDKSGLPSDRFSAERTGGSVSTLTIQRTQQEDSAVYLCASSAIRGSGGHEQFFGPGTRLTVL.

The chain carries TRBV11-2 and TRBJ1-1; 9 positions match TRBD1. Germline V CDR1 and CDR2: SGHAT, FQNNGV. V shed 2 bases, J shed 1 base, and the junction held 8 bases outside the gene matches. The CDR3 is made up of 17 amino acids. In DNA, the CDR3 is TGTGCCAGCAGCTTATCCGGGACAGGGTCTTGGAACACTGAAGCTTTCTTT. Translated: CASSLSGTGSWNTEAFF.

The chain employs TRBV4-3 and TRBJ2-7; TRBD2 aligns across 9 bases. This CDR3 spans 17 amino acids. Germline trimming cut 0 bases from V and 6 bases from J; bases unmatched to any gene: 12. The germline V gene encodes CDR1 LGHNA and CDR2 YSLEER. In DNA form, the CDR3 reads TGCGCCAGCAGCCAAGAAGTGGTTAGGCGGGGGGGCCGCGAGCAGTACTTC. Its protein is CASSQEVVRRGGREQYF.

The chain has TRBV2 and TRBJ1-1, with D maybe TRBD1 (5 bases). Per the germline V gene, CDR1 is SNHLY and CDR2 is FYNNEI. The V and J ends lost 8 bases and 1 base respectively, with 11 bases between them. This CDR3 contains 13 residues. The CDR3 loop is CASWGERNTEAFF. The CDR3 coding sequence is TGTGCCAGCTGGGGGGAAAGGAACACTGAAGCTTTCTTT.

This clone was observed once. The V and J genes are TRBV19 and TRBJ2-1; 7 bases agree with TRBD2. V lost 6 bases to trimming and J lost 10 bases; unmatched junction nucleotides: 15. The germline V gene encodes CDR1 LNHDA and CDR2 SQIVND (reference sequence). The CDR3 has 15 amino acids. DNA of the CDR3: TGTGCCAGTAGCCCGAATATTGGGAGGGATATGGAGCAGTTCTTC. Protein: CASSPNIGRDMEQFF.

This chain joins TRBV9 and TRBJ1-1; D perhaps matches TRBD1 (6 bases). The CDR3 sequence is 14 residues long. The germline CDR1 and CDR2 sequences are SGDLS and YYNGEE. The V gene lost 3 bases and the J gene lost 3 bases, with 12 bases spanning the gap. Here the CDR3 reads CASSAQGGDTEAFF. DNA for the CDR3: TGTGCCAGCAGCGCACAGGGTGGGGACACTGAAGCTTTCTTT.

J is TRBJ2-1 and V is TRBV9, with TRBD2 matching 12 bases. There are 19 residues in the CDR3. Germline-derived CDR1 and CDR2 are SGDLS and YYNGEE. J gave up 1 base and V 3 bases, and 11 bases lay outside the gene matches. CDR3: CASSDLLAGGHFSYNEQFF. As DNA, the CDR3 is TGTGCCAGCAGCGACCTACTAGCGGGGGGCCATTTTTCCTACAATGAGCAGTTCTTC. Full variable domain (rest looked up from reference TRBV9 and TRBJ2-1): DSGVTQTPKHLITATGQRVTLRCSPRSGDLSVYWYQQSLDQGLQFLIQYYNGEERAKGNILERFSAQQFPDLHSELNLSSLELGDSALYFCASSDLLAGGHFSYNEQFFGPGTRLTVL.

The CDR3 sequence: CASSLERGAGTGELFF. The CDR3 nucleotides read TGTGCCAGCAGCTTAGAGCGGGGGGCCGGCACCGGGGAGCTGTTTTTT. The chain combines TRBV7-9 with TRBJ2-2; TRBD2 aligns across 9 bases. The germline CDR1 and CDR2 sequences are SEHNR and FQNEAQ (reference sequence). The CDR3 covers 16 residues. Trimming removed 1 base from V and 4 bases from J; junction bases left unmatched: 4.

The V and J genes are TRBV19 and TRBJ2-1, with 7 bases lining up with TRBD2. Germline V CDR1 and CDR2: LNHDA, SQIVND (reference sequence). With V trimmed by 1 base and J by 2 bases, 2 bases remained unmatched. The CDR3 loop spans 15 amino acids. CDR3 bases: TGTGCCAGTAGTATAGCCGGGACTACCTACAATGAGCAGTTCTTC. Its translation is CASSIAGTTYNEQFF.